What follows are 9 T cell receptor beta chains derived from one specimen sequenced in a study of T cell responses to AZD1222 COVID-19 vaccine. Sequenced by immunoSEQ multiplex PCR; TCRdb stores in-frame clones only, minus some. The sample shows approximately 150,000 clones, nearly 90% of them seen only once. The specimen comprised peripheral blood, sampled 28 days after the second dose of the MenACWY control vaccine. All receptors derive from an adult who received the MenACWY meningococcal vaccine as a control.

The V and J genes are TRBV19 and TRBJ1-2; tentative D call: TRBD1 (6 bases). V dropped 3 bases and J dropped 4 bases, with 12 bases sitting between them. This CDR3 has 14 amino acids. Germline V gene sequence: CDR1 LNHDA, CDR2 SQIVND (reference sequence). The CDR3 DNA follows: TGTGCCAGTAGTATCTTGGTCAGGGGCTATGGCTACACCTTC. It specifies CASSILVRGYGYTF.

The chain links TRBV5-6 to TRBJ1-1, with D unclear. Germline CDR1 and CDR2: SGHDT and YYEEEE. Trimming shortened V by 2 bases and J by 4 bases, and 12 bases separated the two germline ends. The CDR3 is 14 amino acids. The CDR3 here is CASSFFRYTTEAFF. DNA for the CDR3: TGTGCCAGCAGCTTTTTTAGGTATACCACTGAAGCTTTCTTT.

The chain links TRBV2 to TRBJ1-1; D not certain. Trimming removed 4 bases from V and 0 bases from J, with 9 bases in between. Germline values: CDR1 SNHLY, CDR2 FYNNEI. CDR3 size: 14 residues. CDR3 bases: TGTGCCAGCAGTGTAGCCGGGGTGAACACTGAAGCTTTCTTT. This gives the protein CASSVAGVNTEAFF.

The chain links TRBV6-5 to TRBJ1-4; no definite D call. CDR1 is MNHEY, CDR2 SVGAGI, per germline. The V end lost 11 bases, the J end lost 2 bases, and 12 bases lay between the germline ends. This CDR3 has 13 amino acids. CDR3 coding DNA: TGTGCCGCGCTAGGAGACACTAATGAAAAACTGTTTTTT. Amino acid sequence: CAALGDTNEKLFF.

The V and J genes are TRBV6-5 and TRBJ1-2, with no clear D. CDR3 length: 12 amino acids. CDR1 is MNHEY and CDR2 is SVGAGI in the germline V gene. The V end was cut by 8 bases, the J end by 3 bases, with 10 bases between. In DNA, the CDR3 is TGTGCCAGCTCCGCAGCTTACTATGGCTACACCTTC. This translates into CASSAAYYGYTF.

The CDR3 reads CASSPSTRITGEAFF. The CDR3 nucleotides are TGCGCCAGCAGCCCTTCGACCCGCATAACGGGGGAAGCTTTCTTT. The genes are TRBV5-1 and TRBJ1-1; D uncertain. V gave up 4 bases and J gave up 8 bases, with 21 bases separating them. The CDR3 consists of 15 residues. CDR1 SGHRS and CDR2 YFSETQ come from the germline V gene.

The chain combines TRBV19 with TRBJ2-7; a possible D gene is TRBD2 (6 bases). Trimming took off 2 bases at V and 0 bases at J, with 11 bases between the two ends. Germline values: CDR1 LNHDA, CDR2 SQIVND (reference sequence). CDR3 length: 15 amino acids. The CDR3 region is CASSIQGLPSYEQYF. DNA for the CDR3: TGTGCCAGTAGTATACAGGGACTGCCCTCCTACGAGCAGTACTTC.

The chain uses TRBV6-2 or TRBV6-3 and TRBJ1-5; D not resolved. Germline V gene data show CDR1 as MNHEY and CDR2 as SVGEGT. The CDR3 has 15 residues. V lost 6 bases and J 8 bases, leaving 20 bases between the germline ends. CDR3 amino acids: CASSPTQGSQEPQHF. The CDR3 DNA reads as TGTGCCAGCAGCCCCACGCAAGGGTCCCAGGAGCCCCAGCATTTT.

The chain couples TRBV4-2 to TRBJ1-4; D is uncertain. There are 15 residues in the CDR3. Germline lookup yields CDR1 LGHNA and CDR2 YNFKEQ. The germline V and J ends were trimmed by 0 bases and 1 base, with 6 bases remaining between them. CDR3: CASSQELRTNEKLFF. DNA of the CDR3: TGTGCCAGCAGCCAAGAACTAAGAACTAATGAAAAACTGTTTTTT.